This T cell receptor beta chain derives from a study of Ad26.COV2.S vaccination and SARS-CoV-2 variants (dated by TCRdb to the early 2020s). A note on the overall study: Donors in the vaccine arm were drawn from COV1001, a phase I-IIa trial of Ad26.COV2.S in healthy adults that was multicentre, randomized, double-blind and placebo-controlled. Ad26.COV2.S was administered intramuscularly at 5 x 10^10 or 1 x 10^11 viral particles, either as a single shot or as two shots given 56 days apart. TCRbeta repertoire sequencing was used to assess the specificity and breadth of SARS-CoV-2-reactive T cell receptors after Ad26.COV2.S vaccination. The TCR-sequenced set comprised about 32 samples: some 20 Ad26.COV2.S vaccine recipients, 5 placebo recipients and 8 SARS-CoV-2 convalescent individuals. Trial participants were randomized into five groups of five: low-dose or high-dose Ad26.COV2.S given once or twice, or placebo on both occasions. Investigators remained blinded to trial group allocation during experiments and outcome assessment.

Per the publication, the treatment or condition label means: roughly 19 received Ad26.COV2.S at low or high dose, single or two shots; roughly 5 received placebo; per-sample allocation not given. For vaccine and placebo recipients, repertoires were sequenced using samples collected on day 63 after the first injection. Cohort 1b enrolled roughly 25 adults aged 18-55 years at a single site in Boston, USA, between 29 July and 7 August 2020. As a vaccine, Ad26.COV2.S was a replication-incompetent adenovirus type 26 vector that expressed a prefusion-stabilized SARS-CoV-2 spike protein derived from the original Wuhan strain. The immunoSEQ Assay was the method used to sequence TCRbeta CDR3 regions. After extraction, genomic DNA underwent amplification by bias-controlled multiplex PCR, followed by high-throughput sequencing. As for the authors' bioinformatics: To quantify the absolute abundance of each unique TCRbeta CDR3 region, sequences were collapsed and filtered. T cell fraction was estimated by normalizing TCRbeta template counts to usable DNA, with usable DNA measured through amplification of reference genes found in all nucleated cells. Repertoire TCRs were annotated as SARS-CoV-2-specific when V gene, CDR3 amino acid sequence and J gene were exactly matched to a known reactive TCR set. The reference SARS-CoV-2 TCR set was derived from MIRA and filtered for enrichment in COVID-19-positive ImmuneCODE repertoires, a step that removed public or cross-reactive TCRs. Using the MIRA antigens, annotated TCRs were further analysed by specific ORF or by position within an ORF. Depth was the summed frequency of annotated unique rearrangements, while breadth was defined as annotated unique rearrangements over total unique productive rearrangements. Group comparisons of TCR breadth used two-sided Wilcoxon rank-sum tests. TCRdb mirrors the immuneACCESS table, restricted to in-frame sequences. Some clones are absent from its copies; in checked studies, under half trace to an unresolved V gene, and the reason for the others is unknown. The DNA gave D and trimming, while V, J and clone size come from that table. The sample has some 460,000 clones on record, 89% of them singletons. Of the sample, more than 1.5% falls within the top ten clones.

Details on this clone: It lacks a known antigen. No base qualities exist here, and no much larger clone lies one base off it.

The CDR3 goes from the cysteine to the phenylalanine over 12 residues. Just the 36-base CDR3 DNA is kept, in frame starting at base 1. General study outcomes and caveats: According to the authors, total T cell responses may have been underestimated by the TCR breadth and depth analyses. The study was not powered for comparison of responses between vaccine doses or regimens. Compared with placebo recipients, Ad26.COV2.S recipients showed higher spike-specific TCR breadth (P = 0.0014). After vaccination, substantial breadth of spike-specific CD8+ and CD4+ T cell responses was reported. Comparable non-spike TCR breadth was observed between vaccine and placebo recipients, consistent with only spike being contained in the vaccine.

Sample: peripheral blood, taken in a trial of Ad26.COV2.S vaccine versus placebo. The sequence came from a person between 18 and 65 years old who received the Ad26.COV2.S COVID-19 vaccine or a placebo. In this chain, TRBV12-2 is recombined with TRBJ2-2. TRBV12-2 is annotated as a pseudogene. The base sequence is TGTGCAGGAACCAAGGGCCCAGGGGAGCTGTTTTTT. This gives the protein CAGTKGPGELFF.